This entry features one T cell receptor beta chain sequence. Its cognate antigen has yet to be identified. No clone much larger than this one lies a single base away; base qualities are absent. Including cysteine and phenylalanine, the CDR3 has 12 amino acids. The DNA shown is the 36-base CDR3, in frame from base 1. In the germline V gene, CDR1 corresponds to SGHTA and CDR2 to FQGNSA. For this chain, trimming is 4 bases at the V end and 7 bases at the J end, and the number of junction bases without a gene match is 3. The sample belongs to a study of cytomegalovirus exposure and HLA in healthy donors (dated by TCRdb to between 2016 and 2019). In the study overall: In an earlier analysis of 587 of the donors, under 300 Gb of sequence data and 90 million to 120 million unique TCR beta sequences from roughly 200 million T cells were reported. The study was designed to test whether signatures of past pathogen exposure could be identified by cataloging public T cell receptors. On average, roughly 240,000 unique TCR beta nucleotide sequences were sequenced per donor among fewer than 500 genotyped donors of the cohort, with around 19% of those sequences being non-productive. Genome-wide SNP genotypes for about 60% of the roughly 700 donors were used in a later genetic analysis, which treated that subset as a discovery cohort. The number of typed donors differed by locus: roughly 620-630 for A, B, C, DRB1 and DQB1; approximately 530 for DQA1; approximately 600 for DPA1; and 400 to 480 for DPB1. In addition to the first cohort of several hundred subjects, a separate validation cohort of about 120 different subjects was used. In an earlier analysis of 587 of the donors, high-throughput TCR beta sequencing was used to judge whether each TCR beta V gene segment behaved as functional or pseudogenic. All discovery cohort repertoires had been generated on a single sequencing platform. Donor age, sex, ethnicity and CMV serostatus were compiled alongside the repertoire data. The study profiled the T cell repertoires of approximately 700 subjects by immunosequencing and related them to cytomegalovirus serostatus. Class I and class II HLA loci were covered by the typing at four-digit resolution. Rather than drawing on any new phenotypic data, the later analysis identified candidate immune exposures from TCR beta sequences and the way those sequences occurred across donors. Among the approximately 400 genotyped donors, roughly 80% belonged to the genetic ancestry cluster associated with self-reported Caucasian donors. To predict cytomegalovirus infection status, the study brought together high-throughput TCR immunosequencing, statistical association of individual TCRs with disease status, and machine learning. To study patterns of TCR occurrence, a later analysis re-analyzed previously published TCR beta repertoires from 666 donors and added high-resolution HLA genotyping. An early release that covered 500 to 800 HLA-typed donors contained 300 to 350 gigabases of sequencing data and tens of millions of unique TCR sequences. Roughly 5 DR-DQ haplotypes were treated as single units for association and clustering because of strong linkage in the cohort. Findings and caveats that apply to the study as a whole: V-gene and J-gene trimming of TCR beta chains was associated with a missense DCLRE1C variant in a later genetic analysis, and the association was replicated in an independent cohort. Assigning TCR associations to individual alleles was difficult when HLA alleles, especially DR and DQ, strongly co-occurred. A further reported finding was that TCR beta sequences accurately predicted the HLA-A and HLA-B alleles for most subjects in the first cohort. At a false discovery rate of 0.05, a later analysis linked about 17,000 TCR beta sequences to specific HLA alleles. HLA typing was unavailable for some donors at each locus, so association tests used only the typed subset. A later analysis found that TCR association rates varied across HLA loci, with DRB1 alleles showing the most associated TCRs and HLA-C alleles the fewest. According to a later analysis, parvovirus B19, influenza, CMV and Epstein-Barr virus appeared linked to several top co-occurrence clusters. The classifier was reported to diagnose cytomegalovirus status with high specificity and sensitivity in both the original cohort and the validation cohort. It was suggested by the authors that the approach could potentially be generalized to other disease states and immunological phenotypes. The sequencing pipeline was judged likely to have produced a cluster of highly shared sequence variants as a technical artifact. In a later genetic analysis, fewer N-insertions in productive TCRs were reported among donors in an Asian-associated ancestry cluster than the roughly 710-donor mean. In a later analysis, most CMV-associated TCR beta chains were found to appear HLA-restricted, with HLA associations seemingly driven largely by CMV exposure. Some IMGT-functional V segments, including TRBV6-2 and TRBV6-3, could not be distinguished by the 87-base-pair reads and were therefore excluded. Linkage disequilibrium might explain the correlated functional status among segregating V segments, but an unknown experimental factor could not be ruled out. A later analysis found that HLA-associated TCR beta chains were more clonally expanded and had lower generation probabilities than equally common non-associated chains. In vitro tests confirmed that a few of the cytomegalovirus-associated TCR beta chains recognize cytomegalovirus antigens. The study listed approximately 150 TCR beta chains as associated with cytomegalovirus. In this cohort, only TCR beta chains were sequenced, and detectable features were limited by the absence of alpha or paired-chain data. While some public TCRs were present in many individuals, most TCR sequences turned up only very rarely across donors. About 15 rarely observed V segments, including chromosome 9 orphons, were excluded from the earlier analysis of a few hundred of the donors because counts were too low. In an earlier analysis of several hundred of the donors, most TCR beta V segments were observed in productive rearrangements about 87% or about 30% of the time, broadly matching IMGT annotations. Roughly uniform sequencing depth across donors was assumed in presence/absence analyses, although this assumption may not hold. For the cohort, immune exposure information was limited to CMV serostatus.

Library generation was performed with the immunoSEQ multiplex PCR assay. A mixture of 60 forward primers for TCR Vbeta segments and 13 reverse primers for TCR Jbeta segments was used in the multiplex PCR. A multiplex PCR assay on genomic DNA amplified the CDR3 region of rearranged TCR beta genes. On the Illumina HiSeq System, the amplified TCR beta libraries were sequenced as 87-base-pair reads. The authors' analysis ran thus. Across the 500 to 700 repertoires, a later analysis counted 80 million or so unique TCR beta chains, 9 million to 14 million of which were shared by at least two donors. Raw reads were error-corrected and collapsed into unique sequences with a nearest-neighbor algorithm that merged closely related sequences to remove PCR and sequencing errors. V, D and J gene segments were assigned by aligning CDR3 sequences to IMGT reference sequences. For a sequence to be retained, a match of at least six nucleotides was required to both a V gene segment and a J gene segment. Rearrangements were classified as productive when the CDR3 lacked stop codons and remained in frame with V and J, and all other rearrangements were classified as non-productive. Following IMGT convention, CDR3 was defined as the stretch from the second conserved V-encoded cysteine up to the conserved J-encoded phenylalanine. Sequences without an unambiguous match to a single V gene segment were excluded from the earlier analysis of approximately 560 of the donors. An earlier analysis of over 450 of the donors classified V segments as functional when productive rearrangements were above 56.7% and as segregating when the standard deviation between donors was above 5%. To diagnose cytomegalovirus status from the catalog of TCR beta chain sequences, a statistical classification framework was built. In a later analysis, V and J genes were assigned by comparing TCR nucleotide sequences against IMGT/GENE-DB human TR gene sequences. The TCRdist pipeline was used in a later analysis to assign CDR3 sequences and most-parsimonious VDJ recombination scenarios. In a later analysis, each TCR beta chain was defined by its CDR3 amino acid sequence together with its V-gene family, and reads without a unique V-gene family were excluded. A later analysis removed 550 to 650 highly shared, low-generation-probability nucleotide sequences to deal with suspected cross-contamination and a sequencing artifact. For each public chain, a later analysis derived a clonal expansion index from normalized ranks of inferred template counts within each repertoire. Generation probabilities in a later analysis came from a VDJ recombination model fitted to out-of-frame rearrangements, and those results were checked against IGoR. A later analysis scored TCR-TCR, TCR-HLA and TCR-CMV co-occurrence with hypergeometric tests, applying a repertoire-size bias correction to TCR pairs. False discovery rates were estimated in a later analysis by permuting HLA or CMV assignments 20 times. A later analysis grouped co-occurring TCRs with DBSCAN, adding TCRdist sequence similarity when clustering within HLA-allele-positive subsets. Co-occurrence clustering excluded repertoires with fewer than 30,000 or more than 120,000 public chains, plus five with anomalous nucleotide sharing. The source is immuneACCESS, and TCRdb retained only in-frame sequences with V and J called. Part of the clones is not carried over; for the studies checked, unresolved V genes explain less than half of this, and the remainder is unexplained. From that table come the V and J calls and clone size; the DNA was used to work out D and trimming. The sample contains roughly 200,000 clones, around 88% of them found a single time. In total, the top ten clones hold 0.95% to 1.1% of the sample.

In total, roughly 710 healthy bone marrow donors made up the cohort. All cohort members were sampled while nominally healthy, although unrecorded immune exposures were likely present. The donor tested CMV seronegative and was one of the 352 seronegative cohort members. Each donor provided a peripheral blood sample, and peripheral blood mononuclear cells were used for TCR beta sequencing. The Qiagen DNeasy Blood Extraction Kit was used to extract genomic DNA from the blood cell samples. Sequenced material: PBMCs. The sequence is built from TRBV7-2 and TRBJ1-1; 7 bases in the junction line up with TRBD1. This clonotype was obtained from a woman under 30 in good health and CMV-seronegative. The CDR3 protein: CASSSGDSEAFF. Read as DNA, the sequence is TGTGCCAGCAGCTCCGGGGACAGTGAAGCTTTCTTT.